The clone carrying this T cell receptor (beta chain) was picked up a small number of times. Its antigen is unknown. The data belong to a study of molecular identifiers for immune sequencing clone quantification. Regarding the study as a whole: In a background of around 970,000 naive cells, spiked Jurkat TCR RNA from one cell was reportedly detectable. Highly expanded clones may be undercounted when identical TCR molecules share barcodes.

TCR libraries were built in bulk with a published protocol and specific TCR primers. Using its own MiXCR run on the PCR reads, TCRdb lists one record per CDR3 protein. The table has 37,000 or so distinct CDR3 sequences, 24% seen once; the top ten hold 0.98%. Sequencing was done on a sample of naive CD8+ T cells from blood, with Jurkat cell RNA spiked in. Specified subset: FACS-sorted CD8+CD4-CCR7+CD45RA+ naive T cells. This TCR was recovered from a human donor in good health. Some libraries in this study had Jurkat cell RNA spiked in.

CDR3 nucleotide sequence: TGTGCCAGCAGGGACAGGGGGGTAGAAAAACTGTTTTTT. Translation: CASRDRGVEKLFF. The V call is TRBV6-1, the J call TRBJ1-4; 10 bases agree with TRBD1. The V gene end was trimmed by 6 bases and the J gene end by 8 bases; junction bases not matched to a gene: 3. CDR1 is MNHNS, CDR2 SASEGT, per germline. This CDR3 has 13 residues.